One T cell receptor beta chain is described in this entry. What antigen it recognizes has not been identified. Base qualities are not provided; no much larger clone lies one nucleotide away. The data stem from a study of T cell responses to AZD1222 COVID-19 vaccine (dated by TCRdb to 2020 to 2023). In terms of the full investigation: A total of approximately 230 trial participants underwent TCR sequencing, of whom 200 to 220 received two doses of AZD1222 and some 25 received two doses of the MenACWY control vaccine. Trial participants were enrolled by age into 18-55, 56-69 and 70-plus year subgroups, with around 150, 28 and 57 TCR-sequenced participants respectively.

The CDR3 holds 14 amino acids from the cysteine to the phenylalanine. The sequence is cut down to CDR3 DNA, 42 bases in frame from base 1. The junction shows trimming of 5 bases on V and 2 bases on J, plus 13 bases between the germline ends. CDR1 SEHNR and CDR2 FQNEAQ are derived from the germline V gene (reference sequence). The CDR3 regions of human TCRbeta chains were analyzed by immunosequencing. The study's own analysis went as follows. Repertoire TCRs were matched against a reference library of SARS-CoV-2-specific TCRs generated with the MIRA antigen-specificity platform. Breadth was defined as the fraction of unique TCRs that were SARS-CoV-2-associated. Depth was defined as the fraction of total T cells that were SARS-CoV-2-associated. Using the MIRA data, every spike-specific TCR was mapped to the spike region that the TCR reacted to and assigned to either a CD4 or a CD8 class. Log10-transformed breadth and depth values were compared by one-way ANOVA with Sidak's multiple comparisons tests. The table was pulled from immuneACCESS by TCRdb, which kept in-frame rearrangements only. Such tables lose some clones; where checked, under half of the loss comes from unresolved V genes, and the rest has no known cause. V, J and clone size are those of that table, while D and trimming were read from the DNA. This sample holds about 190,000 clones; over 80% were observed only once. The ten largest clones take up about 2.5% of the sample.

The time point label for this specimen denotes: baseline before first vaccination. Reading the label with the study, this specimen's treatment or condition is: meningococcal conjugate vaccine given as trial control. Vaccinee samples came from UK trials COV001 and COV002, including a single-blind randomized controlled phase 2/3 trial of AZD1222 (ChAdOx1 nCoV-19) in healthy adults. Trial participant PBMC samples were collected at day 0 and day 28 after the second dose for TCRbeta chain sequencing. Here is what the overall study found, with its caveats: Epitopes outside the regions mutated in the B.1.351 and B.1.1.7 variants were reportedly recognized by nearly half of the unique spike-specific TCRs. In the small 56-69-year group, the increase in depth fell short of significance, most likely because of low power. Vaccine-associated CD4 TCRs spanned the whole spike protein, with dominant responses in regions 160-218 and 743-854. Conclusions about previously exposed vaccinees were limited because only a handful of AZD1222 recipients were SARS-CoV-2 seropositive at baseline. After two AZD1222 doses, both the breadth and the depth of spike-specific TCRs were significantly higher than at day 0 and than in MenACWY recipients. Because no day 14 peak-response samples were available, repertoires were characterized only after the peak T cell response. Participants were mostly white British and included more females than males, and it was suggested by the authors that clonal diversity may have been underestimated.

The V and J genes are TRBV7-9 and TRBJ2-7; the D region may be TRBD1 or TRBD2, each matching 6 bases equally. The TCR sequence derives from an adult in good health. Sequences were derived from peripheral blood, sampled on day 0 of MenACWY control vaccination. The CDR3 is CASSRGGFPYEQYF. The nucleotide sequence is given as TGTGCCAGCAGCAGAGGGGGGTTTCCCTACGAGCAGTACTTC.